A selection of T cell receptor beta chains follows, all from one sample in a study of T cells of healthy individuals. MiXCR, applied by TCRdb to the 5' RACE reads, yields one record per CDR3 protein. Of 50,000 to 55,000 distinct CDR3 sequences listed, roughly 14% were seen once; the top ten hold roughly a sixth. The origin of the receptors is a human donor in good health. CDR3s include the opening cysteine and the closing phenylalanine or tryptophan. A D gene is named only where the DNA matches it firmly. Not every row has a clone size; where given, it reads once, few, many or a size class.

12	TRBV6-2/TRBV6-3	.	many	TRBJ2-2	TGTGCCAGCAGCTCTAATGGCGGGGAGCTGTTTTTT	CASSSNGGELFF
15	TRBV6-5	.	few	TRBJ2-2	TGTGCCAGCAGTCCCCAGACTCACCCGACCGGGGAGCTGTTTTTT	CASSPQTHPTGELFF
17	TRBV4-3	TRBD2	.	TRBJ2-3	TGCGCCAGCAGCCAGGAGGGAACTAGCGGGGTCTCAGATACGCAGTATTTT	CASSQEGTSGVSDTQYF
14	TRBV4-1	.	many	TRBJ1-3	TGCGCCAGCAGTCAGGGGTTCTCTGGAAACACCATATATTTT	CASSQGFSGNTIYF
15	TRBV20-1	.	.	TRBJ1-6	TGCAGTGCTAGACGTGGGGGGGAGGAAAATTCACCCCTCCACTTT	CSARRGGEENSPLHF
15	TRBV5-1	.	few	TRBJ2-3	TGCGCCAGCAGCTTTCCGGCGGCTAGCACAGATACGCAGTATTTT	CASSFPAASTDTQYF
14	TRBV6-2/TRBV6-3	.	.	TRBJ1-5	TGTGCCAGCAGCCGACCGGGAGGGAATCAGCCCCAGCATTTT	CASSRPGGNQPQHF
16	TRBV7-2	TRBD2	many	TRBJ2-1	TGTGCCAGCAGTTATACTAGCGGGGGGGCCTACAATGAGCAGTTCTTC	CASSYTSGGAYNEQFF
20	TRBV20-1	TRBD2	many	TRBJ2-5	TGCAGTGCTAGAGATTTGATCGGGGGGGCCAGACTAGCGGGGAAAGAGACCCAGTACTTC	CSARDLIGGARLAGKETQYF
18	TRBV4-3	TRBD2	few	TRBJ2-3	TGCGCCAGCAGCCAAGATCTTTTTCTAGCGGGGTCCACAGATACGCAGTATTTT	CASSQDLFLAGSTDTQYF
16	TRBV5-1	.	.	TRBJ1-2	TGCGCCAGCAGCCCAGCCCCCCTACGGGCTAACTATGGCTACACCTTC	CASSPAPLRANYGYTF
14	TRBV3-1	.	many	TRBJ1-1	TGTGCCAGCAGCTCTATCGGGAACGGGGCTGAAGCTTTCTTT	CASSSIGNGAEAFF
15	TRBV5-1	.	.	TRBJ2-7	TGCGCCAGCAGCTTCGAGGGAAAGAGCTCCTACGAGCAGTACTTC	CASSFEGKSSYEQYF
15	TRBV2	TRBD1	.	TRBJ2-3	TGTGCCAGCAGCCCACCGGGACAGGCCACAGATACGCAGTATTTT	CASSPPGQATDTQYF
19	TRBV5-1	TRBD2	many	TRBJ2-1	TGCGCCAGCAGCCAACGACTACTGGCGGGGGAGCTAAGCTACAATGAGCAGTTCTTC	CASSQRLLAGELSYNEQFF
16	TRBV18	.	many	TRBJ1-1	TGTGCCAGCTCCCAAAACGAGGGGATGGTCGGGACTGAAGCTTTCTTT	CASSQNEGMVGTEAFF
14	TRBV27	.	few	TRBJ1-6	TGTGCCAGCAGTTCCCCAGAGATGAATTCACCCCTCCACTTT	CASSSPEMNSPLHF
12	TRBV29-1	.	many	TRBJ2-3	TGCAGCACCGCAGGGGGCACAGATACGCAGTATTTT	CSTAGGTDTQYF
14	TRBV2	TRBD2	.	TRBJ2-1	TGTGCCAGCCGGCGACTAGCGGATGTAGGTGAGCAGTTCTTC	CASRRLADVGEQFF
13	TRBV2	.	.	TRBJ1-2	TGTGCCAGCAGTGTTTCAGGGTCATTGGGCTACACCTTC	CASSVSGSLGYTF